This entry is about one TCR beta chain. Its binding antigen is unknown. No base qualities exist here, and no much larger clone lies one base off it. The data originate from a study of relationships among human T cell subsets (dated by TCRdb to the early 2010s). For the wider study: Eight distinct blood T cell populations were sequenced: pan T, CD8 cytotoxic, regulatory, Th1, Th2, naive plus transitional, activated and memory cells. The paper's findings and limits, for the study overall: The bead-based sorting could not exclude a CD4+CD8+ double-positive population. Over 55% of CD8+ cytotoxic sequences belonged to clones with over 100 reads, whereas regulatory and Th2 subsets showed few such clones. The seven subsets showed no statistically significant differences in V, D and J usage, CDR3 length, or N-nucleotide additions. The considerable overlap in CDR3s among Th1, Th2 and regulatory T cells was taken as suggesting that cell fate choices are stochastic.

Here V drops 11 bases and J drops 5 bases, and the junction holds 12 bases not matched to any gene. For CDR1 and CDR2, the germline V gene lists MRHNA and SNTAGT. The CDR3 spans 14 residues, from the cysteine through the phenylalanine. Only the CDR3 region is kept as DNA, spanning 42 bases read in frame from base 1. The CD4+CD25-CD294- flow-through remaining after the CD25, CD56 and CD294 bead selections was collected as Th1 cells. To isolate the T cell subsets, Miltenyi superparamagnetic beads coated with subset-specific monoclonal antibodies were used. Every T cell population came from peripheral blood. Ficoll separation was used to obtain mononuclear cells from whole blood, after which anti-CD14 microbeads were used to deplete monocytes. Isolated cell populations were immediately resuspended in RNAprotect reagent. Library construction relied on multiplex PCR. The sequencing machine was a 454 GS FLX. Semiquantitative ARM-PCR was used to amplify the TCR alpha and beta CDR3 regions from mRNA. In ARM-PCR, tagged nested gene-specific primers were used first, and communal superprimers then performed exponential amplification. Before the first-round PCR products went through the second amplification round, exonuclease was used to remove the nested primers. Sequencing of the amplicons was performed on the 454 platform, which allows millions of DNA fragments to be sequenced rapidly without cloning bias. A read counted as effective if the read could be mapped to both V and J germline segments. The original methods were these. Reads were assigned to germline V, D and J segments with IRmap, which uses pyromap, a Smith-Waterman modification adapted to 454 sequencing errors. D-beta assignments were filtered using cutoffs set at the 99th percentile of alignment scores from simulated random sequences. CDR3 was defined as the amino acids between the conserved V-segment Y[YFLI]C motif and the J-segment [FW]GXGT motif. Repertoire diversity was estimated with a compound Poisson process model previously applied to large-scale EST data. A procedure for detecting cross-contamination was applied so that sample contamination could be argued against as the origin of shared CDR3s. TCRdb cleaned the public reads at Q25 with fastp, built clones with MiXCR and kept in-frame beta chains. Entries are consolidated by CDR3 protein sequence, retaining the most common genes and DNA. It is TCRdb's table, rather than the study itself, that gives the V and J calls and clone size. In all, the sample holds 10,000 to 15,000 distinct CDR3 sequences, and approximately 67% of those were seen once. In total, the top ten clones hold 25% to 30% of the sample.

Sequenced sample: CD4+ Th1 cells sorted from blood. The cell subset or site label of this sample denotes: CD4+CD25-CD294- T helper 1 cells. The chain couples TRBV6-4 to TRBJ2-1; 7 bases in between match TRBD2. The receptor comes from a man aged 40-55 years in good health. The CDR3 corresponds to CAPEDGGSDNEQFF. The nucleotide sequence is given as TGTGCCCCCGAGGACGGCGGGAGCGACAATGAGCAGTTCTTC.